This TCR beta chain stems from a study of blood T cell repertoires in COVID-19. Study background: The cDNA or gDNA used as material had been derived from T cells, B-cell-depleted T cells, or PBMCs.

The CDR3 extends over 16 amino acids. Losses at the gene ends were 4 bases for V and 4 bases for J; bases not matched to a gene: 5. Germline V lookup: CDR1 KGHDR, CDR2 SFDVKD. The protocol was immunoSEQ multiplex PCR, while the TCRdb copy is restricted to in-frame clones and leaves out a portion. This table holds roughly 120,000 clones, 87% found once. J is TRBJ2-2 and V is TRBV24-1; the match to TRBD1 covers 10 bases. Sequencing was done on a sample of peripheral blood. This receptor was obtained from a human donor in a cohort sampled during active COVID-19. Written as DNA, the CDR3 is TGTGCCACCAGTGACTCCGGGACAGGGGCCACCGGGGAGCTGTTTTTT. Amino acid sequence: CATSDSGTGATGELFF.